This entry features one T cell receptor beta chain sequence. Deletions cut 4 bases from V and 4 bases from J, with 13 bases between. CDR1 is SNHLY and CDR2 is FYNNEI in the germline V gene. The CDR3 runs 14 residues. This entry belongs to a study of memory CD4+ T cells and cytomegalovirus serostatus. Per the authors' pipeline: Out-of-frame sequences were removed, leaving 2,000,000 or so distinct TCRbeta sequences. The protocol was immunoSEQ multiplex PCR, while the TCRdb copy is restricted to in-frame clones and leaves out a portion. The DNA was the basis for D and trimming; V, J and clone size are from that table. Here the sample spans around 25,000 clones, about 78% being singletons. The sort gate was single viable CD3+CD4+CD8-CD45RO+ cells for memory CD4+ T cells.

The chain couples TRBV2 to TRBJ1-2; D gene uncertain. This sequence was found in an adult in good health and CMV-seronegative. The sample comprised memory CD4+ T cells from blood. As DNA, the CDR3 is TGTGCCAGCAGTGGGGCCGGGTTGGGCTATGGCTACACCTTC. Translated: CASSGAGLGYGYTF.